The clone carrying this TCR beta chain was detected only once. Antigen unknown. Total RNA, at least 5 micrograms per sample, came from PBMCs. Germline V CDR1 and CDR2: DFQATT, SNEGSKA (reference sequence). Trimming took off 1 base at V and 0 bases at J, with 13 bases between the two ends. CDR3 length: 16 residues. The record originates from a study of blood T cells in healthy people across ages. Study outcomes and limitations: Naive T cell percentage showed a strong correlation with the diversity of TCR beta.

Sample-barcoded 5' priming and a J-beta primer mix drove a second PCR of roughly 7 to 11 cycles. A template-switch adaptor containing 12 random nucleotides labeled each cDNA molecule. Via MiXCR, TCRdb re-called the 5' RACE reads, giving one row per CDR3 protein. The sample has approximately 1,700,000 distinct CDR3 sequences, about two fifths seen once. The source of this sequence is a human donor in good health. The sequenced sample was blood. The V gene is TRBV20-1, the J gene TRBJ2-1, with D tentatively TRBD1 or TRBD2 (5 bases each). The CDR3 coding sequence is TGCAGTGCTAGAGGTGGGACCGACTACTCCTACAATGAGCAGTTCTTC. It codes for CSARGGTDYSYNEQFF.